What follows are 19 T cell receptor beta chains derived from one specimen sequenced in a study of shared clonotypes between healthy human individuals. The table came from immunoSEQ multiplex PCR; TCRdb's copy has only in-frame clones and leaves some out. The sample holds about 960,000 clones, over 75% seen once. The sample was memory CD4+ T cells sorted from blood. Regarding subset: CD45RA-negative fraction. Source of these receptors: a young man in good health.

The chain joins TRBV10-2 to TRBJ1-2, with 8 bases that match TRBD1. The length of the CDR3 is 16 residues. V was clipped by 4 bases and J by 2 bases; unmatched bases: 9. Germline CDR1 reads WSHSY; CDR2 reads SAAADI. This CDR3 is CASSAMTGAANYGYTF. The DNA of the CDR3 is TGCGCCAGCAGTGCAATGACAGGGGCGGCAAACTATGGCTACACCTTC.

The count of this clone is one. In nucleotides, the CDR3 is TGTGCCAGCAGCCCTTTGTGGCGAGAGACCCAGTACTTC. Translated: CASSPLWRETQYF. The chain uses TRBV7-6 and TRBJ2-5; unclear D gene. Germline-derived CDR1 and CDR2 are SGHVS and FNYEAQ. Trimming took 5 bases from V and 4 from J, leaving 11 bases between them. The length of the CDR3 is 13 residues.

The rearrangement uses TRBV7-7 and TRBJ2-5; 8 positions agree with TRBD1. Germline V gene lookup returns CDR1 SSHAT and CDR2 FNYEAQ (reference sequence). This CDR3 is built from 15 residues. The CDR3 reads CASGIGTGRQETQYF. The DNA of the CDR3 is TGTGCTAGCGGTATCGGGACAGGAAGACAAGAGACCCAGTACTTC. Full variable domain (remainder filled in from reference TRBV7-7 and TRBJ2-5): GAGVSQSPRYKVTKRGQDVTLRCDPISSHATLYWYQQALGQGPEFLTYFNYEAQPDKSGLPSDRFSAERPEGSISTLTIQRTEQRDSAMYRCASGIGTGRQETQYFGPGTRLLVL.

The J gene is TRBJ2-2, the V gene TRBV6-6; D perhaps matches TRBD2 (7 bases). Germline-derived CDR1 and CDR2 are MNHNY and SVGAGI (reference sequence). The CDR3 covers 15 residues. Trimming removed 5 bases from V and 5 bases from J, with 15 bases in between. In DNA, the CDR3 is TGTGCCAGCAGTACAACAGGGAGGGGAACCGGGGAGCTGTTTTTT. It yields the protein CASSTTGRGTGELFF.

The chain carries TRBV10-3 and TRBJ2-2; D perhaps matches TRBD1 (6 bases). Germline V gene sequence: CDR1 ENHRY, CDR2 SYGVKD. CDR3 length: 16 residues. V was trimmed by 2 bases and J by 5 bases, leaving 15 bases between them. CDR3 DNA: TGTGCCATCAGTGAGAGGGGTATACAGGGTACCGGGGAGCTGTTTTTT. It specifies CAISERGIQGTGELFF.

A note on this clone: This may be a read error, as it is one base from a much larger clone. The CDR3 nucleotides are TGTGCCAGCAGCGGACGGGACAGGGAGAACTATGGCTACACCTTC. Its protein is CASSGRDRENYGYTF. The V call is TRBV5-5, the J call TRBJ1-2; 9 nucleotides match TRBD1. CDR1 is SGHKS and CDR2 is YYEKEE in the germline V gene (reference sequence). The CDR3 is made up of 15 amino acids. Unmatched junction bases numbered 6, after V lost 4 bases and J lost 2 bases.

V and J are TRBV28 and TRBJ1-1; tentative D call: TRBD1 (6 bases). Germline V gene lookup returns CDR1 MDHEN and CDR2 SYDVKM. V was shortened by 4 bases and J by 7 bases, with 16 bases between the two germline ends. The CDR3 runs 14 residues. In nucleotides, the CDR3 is TGTGCCAGCAGTTGCGGACAGAGACACTGTGAAGCTTTCTTT. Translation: CASSCGQRHCEAFF.

CDR3 region: CASRETELNSPLHF. The DNA for the CDR3 is TGCGCCAGCAGGGAGACGGAACTGAATTCACCCCTCCACTTT. The V gene is TRBV10-2, the J gene TRBJ1-6; D is undetermined. The CDR3 totals 14 residues. CDR1 WSHSY and CDR2 SAAADI come from the germline V gene. The V and J ends lost 6 bases and 7 bases respectively, with 13 bases between them.

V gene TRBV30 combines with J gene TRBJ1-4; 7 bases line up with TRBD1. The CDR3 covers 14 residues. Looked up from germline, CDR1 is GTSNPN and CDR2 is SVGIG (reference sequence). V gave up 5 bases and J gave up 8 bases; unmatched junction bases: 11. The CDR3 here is CAWSNRGLKEKLFF. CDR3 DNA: TGTGCCTGGTCCAACAGGGGATTAAAGGAAAAACTGTTTTTT.

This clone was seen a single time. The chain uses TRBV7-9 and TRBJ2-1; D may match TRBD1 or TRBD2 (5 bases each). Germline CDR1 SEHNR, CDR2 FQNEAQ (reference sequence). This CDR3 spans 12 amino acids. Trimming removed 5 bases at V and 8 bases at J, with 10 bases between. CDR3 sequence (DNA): TGTGCCAGCAGCCGGGGCTCTGATGAGCAGTTCTTC. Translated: CASSRGSDEQFF.

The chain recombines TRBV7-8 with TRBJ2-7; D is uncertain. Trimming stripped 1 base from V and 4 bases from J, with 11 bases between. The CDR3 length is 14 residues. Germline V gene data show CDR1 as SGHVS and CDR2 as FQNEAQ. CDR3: CASSLDVGFYEQYF. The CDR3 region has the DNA TGTGCCAGCAGCTTAGATGTCGGATTTTACGAGCAGTACTTC.

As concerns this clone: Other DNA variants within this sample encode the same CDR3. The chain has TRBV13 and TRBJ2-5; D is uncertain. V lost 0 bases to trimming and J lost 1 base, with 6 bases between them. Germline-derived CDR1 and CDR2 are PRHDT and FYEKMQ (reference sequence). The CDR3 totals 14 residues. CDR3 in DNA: TGTGCCAGCAGCTTAGGGCATCTCCAAGAGACCCAGTACTTC. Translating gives CASSLGHLQETQYF. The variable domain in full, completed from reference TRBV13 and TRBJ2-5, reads AAGVIQSPRHLIKEKRETATLKCYPIPRHDTVYWYQQGPGQDPQFLISFYEKMQSDKGSIPDRFSAQQFSDYHSELNMSSLELGDSALYFCASSLGHLQETQYFGPGTRLLVL.

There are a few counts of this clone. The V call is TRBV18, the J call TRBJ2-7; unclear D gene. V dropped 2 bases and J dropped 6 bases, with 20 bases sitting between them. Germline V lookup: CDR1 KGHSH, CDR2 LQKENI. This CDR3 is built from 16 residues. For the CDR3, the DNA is TGTGCCAGCTCACCAATACCGATTGCTGGTTATTCCGAGCAGTACTTC. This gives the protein CASSPIPIAGYSEQYF.

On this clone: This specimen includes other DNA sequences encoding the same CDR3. CDR3 DNA sequence: TGCGCCAGCAGCCCTTCACAAGAGACCCAGTACTTC. Protein sequence: CASSPSQETQYF. This sequence joins TRBV5-1 and TRBJ2-5; D remains ambiguous. The germline V gene encodes CDR1 SGHRS and CDR2 YFSETQ. CDR3 length: 12 amino acids. Trimming took 4 bases from V and 2 from J, leaving 6 bases between them.

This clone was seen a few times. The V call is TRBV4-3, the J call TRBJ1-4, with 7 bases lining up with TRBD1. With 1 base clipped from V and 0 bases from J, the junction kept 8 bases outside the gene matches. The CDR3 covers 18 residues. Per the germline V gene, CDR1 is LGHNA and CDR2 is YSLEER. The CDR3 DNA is TGCGCCAGCAGCCAAGGACAGGGTTATTTTGCAACTAATGAAAAACTGTTTTTT. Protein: CASSQGQGYFATNEKLFF.

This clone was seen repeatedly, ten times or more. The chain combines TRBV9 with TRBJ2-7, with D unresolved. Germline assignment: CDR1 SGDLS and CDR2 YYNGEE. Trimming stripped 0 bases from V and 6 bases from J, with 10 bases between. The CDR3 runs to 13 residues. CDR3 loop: CASSVEEHTEQYF. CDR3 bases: TGTGCCAGCAGCGTAGAGGAACATACCGAGCAGTACTTC. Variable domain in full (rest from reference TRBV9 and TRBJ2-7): DSGVTQTPKHLITATGQRVTLRCSPRSGDLSVYWYQQSLDQGLQFLIQYYNGEERAKGNILERFSAQQFPDLHSELNLSSLELGDSALYFCASSVEEHTEQYFGPGTRLTVT.

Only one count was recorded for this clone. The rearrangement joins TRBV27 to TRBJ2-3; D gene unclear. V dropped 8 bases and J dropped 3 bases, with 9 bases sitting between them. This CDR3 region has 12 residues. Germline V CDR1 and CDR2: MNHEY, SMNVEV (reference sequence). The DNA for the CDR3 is TGTGCCAGCGCCCTCCGGACAGATACGCAGTATTTT. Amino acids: CASALRTDTQYF.

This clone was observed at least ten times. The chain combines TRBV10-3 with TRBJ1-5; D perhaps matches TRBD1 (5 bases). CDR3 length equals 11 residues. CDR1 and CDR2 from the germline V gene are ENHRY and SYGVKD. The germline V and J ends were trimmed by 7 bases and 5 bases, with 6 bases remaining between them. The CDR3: CAIKGDQPQHF. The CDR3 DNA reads TGTGCCATCAAAGGGGATCAGCCCCAGCATTTT.

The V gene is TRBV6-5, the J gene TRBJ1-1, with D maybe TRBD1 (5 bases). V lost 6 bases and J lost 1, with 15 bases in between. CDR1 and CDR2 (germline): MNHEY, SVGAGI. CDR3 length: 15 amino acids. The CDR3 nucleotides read TGTGCCAGCAGGGATCCAATCAGGGAGAACACTGAAGCTTTCTTT. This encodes CASRDPIRENTEAFF.